These 29 T cell receptor beta chains were sequenced from one sample in a study of CD8 T cells in Susac syndrome. A quantity of 0.5 to 1 ug RNA underwent reverse transcription using random hexamers. TCRdb reprocessed the immunoSEQ multiplex PCR reads via MiXCR and lists one record per CDR3 protein. Of some 170,000 distinct CDR3 sequences in the sample, roughly 93% were seen once. Sequenced sample: CD4+ T cells from PBMCs. The receptors were gathered from a human donor in good health.

J is TRBJ1-3 and V is TRBV9; the D is unclear. From germline, CDR1 is SGDLS and CDR2 YYNGEE. V was cut by 4 bases and J by 1 base, with 9 bases left in between. The CDR3 covers 14 residues. The CDR3 DNA is TGTGCCAGCAGCTTAACAGATTCTGGAAACACCATATATTTT. Residues: CASSLTDSGNTIYF.

This chain links TRBV6-2 or TRBV6-3 with TRBJ2-2, with a weak D call TRBD2 (6 bases). The CDR3 loop spans 15 amino acids. The germline CDR1 and CDR2 sequences are MNHEY and SVGEGT. V was pared by 6 bases and J by 2 bases, with 13 bases between. DNA of the CDR3: TGTGCCAGCAGCCCCGCGGGGACCAACACCGGGGAGCTGTTTTTT. Translated, it gives CASSPAGTNTGELFF.

This chain joins TRBV13 and TRBJ2-7, with 9 bases identical to TRBD1. Germline V gene data show CDR1 as PRHDT and CDR2 as FYEKMQ (reference sequence). Trimming took 5 bases from V and 5 from J; bases not matched to a gene: 10. The CDR3 runs to 15 residues. CDR3 coding DNA: TGTGCCAGCAGCATACATCCGGGACAGGGTAACGAGCAGTACTTC. Translation: CASSIHPGQGNEQYF.

This clonotype occurred once. The V and J genes are TRBV28 and TRBJ1-2; D unclear. The CDR3 has 11 residues. The germline V gene has CDR1 MDHEN and CDR2 SYDVKM. The CDR3 bases are TGTAGCGCCGGGTCTCTCTATGGCTACACCTTC. Its protein is CSAGSLYGYTF.

This sequence joins TRBV5-1 and TRBJ2-4, with TRBD2 identical over 13 bases. Germline-derived CDR1 and CDR2 are SGHRS and YFSETQ. The CDR3 runs 15 residues. V gave up 4 bases and J gave up 7 bases; unmatched junction bases: 5. The CDR3 reads CASSDTSGGDNIQYF. The DNA of the CDR3 is TGCGCCAGCAGCGATACTAGCGGGGGGGATAACATTCAGTACTTC.

The chain combines TRBV7-9 with TRBJ1-2, with TRBD1 matching 9 bases. Germline V gives CDR1 SEHNR, CDR2 FQNEAQ (reference sequence). The trim removed 1 base at V and 6 bases at J, leaving 6 bases unmatched. The CDR3 runs 15 residues. The CDR3 protein is CASSLVAGQGNGYTF. The CDR3 DNA reads TGTGCCAGCAGCTTAGTAGCCGGACAGGGGAATGGCTACACCTTC.

This clonotype showed up just once. The chain combines TRBV24-1 with TRBJ2-5, with D maybe TRBD1 (5 bases). CDR1 is KGHDR, CDR2 SFDVKD, per germline. Deletions cut 3 bases from V and 4 bases from J, with 17 bases between. The CDR3 length is 16 residues. This CDR3 reads CATSDKKAGMGETQYF. The CDR3 nucleotides read TGTGCCACCAGTGATAAAAAGGCAGGGATGGGAGAGACCCAGTACTTC.

The chain recombines TRBV18 with TRBJ1-1, with D hard to call. V gave up 4 bases and J gave up 3 bases, with 18 bases separating them. Germline values: CDR1 KGHSH, CDR2 LQKENI. This CDR3 is 16 amino acids long. The CDR3 region has the DNA TGTGCCAGCTCACTCAATCCCTTAGGGATGGACACTGAAGCTTTCTTT. Translating gives CASSLNPLGMDTEAFF.

This chain joins TRBV5-1 and TRBJ1-1; no clear D. The V and J ends lost 0 bases and 1 base respectively, with 10 bases between them. The CDR3 loop spans 15 amino acids. In germline, CDR1 is SGHRS, CDR2 YFSETQ. The CDR3 nucleotides read TGCGCCAGCAGCTTGGAGGGAGGGAGGAACACTGAAGCTTTCTTT. This translates into CASSLEGGRNTEAFF.

This chain links TRBV7-2 with TRBJ1-1, with D perhaps matching TRBD1 (5 bases). V gave up 5 bases and J gave up 1 base, with 17 bases separating them. The CDR3 runs to 16 residues. Germline V lookup: CDR1 SGHTA, CDR2 FQGNSA. As DNA, the CDR3 is TGTGCCAGCAGCCCAGGGTGGGCAGGGAAGAACACTGAAGCTTTCTTT. Translation gives CASSPGWAGKNTEAFF.

V is TRBV5-1 and J is TRBJ1-2; D may be TRBD1 (5 bases). This CDR3 region has 14 residues. The V and J ends lost 3 bases and 0 bases respectively, with 9 bases between them. The V gene's germline CDR1 is SGHRS and CDR2 YFSETQ. CDR3 loop: CASSSGAPNYGYTF. Written as DNA, the CDR3 is TGCGCCAGCAGCTCCGGGGCTCCTAACTATGGCTACACCTTC.

The chain couples TRBV11-3 to TRBJ2-1; tentatively, D is TRBD2 (5 bases). Trimming took off 0 bases at V and 0 bases at J, with 15 bases between the two ends. Per germline, CDR1 SGHNT and CDR2 YENEEA. This CDR3 is built from 18 residues. DNA of the CDR3: TGTGCCAGCAGCTTAGATCAAGGCGGGTCCAGCTCCTACAATGAGCAGTTCTTC. This gives the protein CASSLDQGGSSSYNEQFF.

The chain employs TRBV29-1 and TRBJ1-1, with 7 positions matching TRBD1. V shed 6 bases and J 0 bases; nucleotides not matched to a gene: 4. CDR1 and CDR2 (germline): SQVTM, ANQGSEA. The CDR3 has 13 amino acids. The CDR3 region is CSVKGQMNTEAFF. The CDR3, as DNA: TGCAGCGTGAAGGGACAGATGAACACTGAAGCTTTCTTT.

This chain joins TRBV5-1 and TRBJ1-2; TRBD1 agrees at 9 bases. V shed 5 bases and J 8 bases; nucleotides not matched to a gene: 16. CDR1 is SGHRS, CDR2 YFSETQ, per germline. The CDR3 spans 16 residues. The CDR3 nucleotides are TGCGCCAGCAGGCCCGGGACAGGGCCCCTATCGGGGGGCTACACCTTC. Residues: CASRPGTGPLSGGYTF.

This rearrangement joins TRBV19 to TRBJ2-7; D possibly corresponds to TRBD2 (6 bases). Trimming removed 5 bases at V and 6 bases at J, with 14 bases between. Germline V lookup: CDR1 LNHDA, CDR2 SQIVND (reference sequence). The length of the CDR3 is 13 residues. The CDR3 loop is CASSPTAGGEQYF. The CDR3 nucleotides are TGTGCCAGTAGTCCAACGGCCGGGGGCGAGCAGTACTTC.

V and J are TRBV3-1 and TRBJ2-4; 9 positions agree with TRBD2. V gave up 0 bases and J gave up 0 bases; unmatched junction bases: 15. The CDR3 spans 21 residues. Germline V lookup: CDR1 LGHDT, CDR2 YNNKEL (reference sequence). The CDR3 protein is CASSQDGGAGGPIVAKNIQYF. CDR3 sequence (DNA): TGTGCCAGCAGCCAAGATGGTGGAGCGGGGGGTCCTATCGTAGCCAAAAACATTCAGTACTTC.

The chain combines TRBV9 with TRBJ1-1; unclear D gene. The CDR3 loop spans 14 amino acids. V lost 4 bases and J lost 4, with 14 bases in between. Per the germline V gene, CDR1 is SGDLS and CDR2 is YYNGEE. CDR3 coding DNA: TGTGCCAGCAGCCTCAGACCGGCCCCCACTGAAGCTTTCTTT. Amino acids: CASSLRPAPTEAFF.

This clonotype was seen a single time. This chain uses TRBV9 with TRBJ1-2, with D possibly TRBD1 on 6 matching bases. CDR3 size: 14 residues. V lost 1 base, J lost 5 bases, and 12 bases lay in between. Germline V lookup: CDR1 SGDLS, CDR2 YYNGEE. CDR3 sequence: CASSVKLTGYGYTF. CDR3 nucleotides: TGTGCCAGCAGCGTAAAATTGACAGGTTATGGCTACACCTTC.

The V and J genes are TRBV11-2 and TRBJ2-1; 8 bases are shared with TRBD2. The germline gives CDR1 SGHAT, CDR2 FQNNGV. The CDR3 length is 16 residues. With 1 base clipped from V and 1 base from J, the junction kept 3 bases outside the gene matches. The CDR3 nucleotides read TGTGCCAGCAGCTTAGCGGCGGGGGGATCCTACAATGAGCAGTTCTTC. This encodes CASSLAAGGSYNEQFF. Together with reference TRBV11-2 and TRBJ2-1, the CDR3 gives the full variable domain: EAGVAQSPRYKIIEKRQSVAFWCNPISGHATLYWYQQILGQGPKLLIQFQNNGVVDDSQLPKDRFSAERLKGVDSTLKIQPAKLEDSAVYLCASSLAAGGSYNEQFFGPGTRLTVL.

The chain combines TRBV6-5 with TRBJ1-4, with D possibly TRBD1 on 6 matching bases. This CDR3 contains 12 residues. From germline, CDR1 is MNHEY and CDR2 SVGAGI. V was cut by 6 bases and J by 11 bases, with 13 bases left in between. CDR3 DNA: TGTGCCAGCAGCGAGACAGGCCGGAAACTGTTTTTT. Translating it yields CASSETGRKLFF.

This chain joins TRBV5-1 and TRBJ1-6; D not certain. The CDR3 has 17 residues. Between the trimmed V and J ends, which lost 1 base and 7 bases, there was a span of 18 bases. Germline V gene data show CDR1 as SGHRS and CDR2 as YFSETQ. The chain's CDR3 is CASSLSPSDDGNSPLHF. The CDR3 region has the DNA TGCGCCAGCAGCTTGAGCCCTTCGGACGATGGGAATTCACCCCTCCACTTT.

The V call is TRBV18, the J call TRBJ1-2, with D uncertain. Between the trimmed V and J ends, which lost 3 bases and 8 bases, there was a span of 10 bases. This CDR3 comprises 12 residues. Germline V gives CDR1 KGHSH, CDR2 LQKENI. The CDR3 reads CASSPAGRGYTF. CDR3 in DNA: TGTGCCAGCTCACCCGCGGGTAGAGGCTACACCTTC. The whole variable domain, remainder taken from reference TRBV18 and TRBJ1-2, is NAGVMQNPRHLVRRRGQEARLRCSPMKGHSHVYWYRQLPEEGLKFMVYLQKENIIDESGMPKERFSAEFPKEGPSILRIQQVVRGDSAAYFCASSPAGRGYTFGSGTRLTVV.

The chain recombines TRBV11-2 with TRBJ2-5; D may be TRBD1 (6 bases). The ends were cut back, 3 bases at V and 2 bases at J, with 13 bases in the middle. Germline assignment: CDR1 SGHAT and CDR2 FQNNGV. This CDR3 comprises 15 residues. The CDR3 region has the DNA TGTGCCAGCAGCTTCCTCGGGGACATTCAAGAGACCCAGTACTTC. Its protein product is CASSFLGDIQETQYF.

V and J are TRBV12-3 or TRBV12-4 and TRBJ2-7, with a weak D call TRBD2 (6 bases). V gave up 1 base and J gave up 3 bases, with 10 bases separating them. This CDR3 is 14 amino acids long. Here the CDR3 reads CASSLGGVLYEQYF. For the CDR3, the DNA is TGTGCCAGCAGTTTAGGGGGGGTACTCTACGAGCAGTACTTC.

As DNA, the CDR3 is TGCAGTGCTAGAGGACCCCGCGAGCAGTACTTC. This sequence encodes CSARGPREQYF. The gene calls are TRBV20-1 and TRBJ2-7; D uncertain. The CDR3 contains 11 residues. The germline gives CDR1 DFQATT, CDR2 SNEGSKA (reference sequence). The germline V and J ends were trimmed by 1 base and 6 bases, with 7 bases remaining between them.

The chain joins TRBV10-1 to TRBJ2-1; 10 positions match TRBD2. The CDR3 loop spans 14 amino acids. Germline trimming cut 5 bases from V and 4 bases from J; bases unmatched to any gene: 2. CDR1 WNHNN and CDR2 SYGVQD come from the germline V gene (reference sequence). In DNA form, the CDR3 reads TGCGCCAGCAGTATTAGCGGGGGGTACAATGAGCAGTTCTTC. This encodes CASSISGGYNEQFF.

This clonotype was recorded once. The chain carries TRBV5-8 and TRBJ1-1, with D unresolved. This CDR3 has 14 residues. Trimming took off 3 bases at V and 0 bases at J, with 9 bases between the two ends. Germline V gene data show CDR1 as SGHTS and CDR2 as YDEGEE. The CDR3 DNA reads TGTGCCAGCAGCTCCGGACTGGTGAACACTGAAGCTTTCTTT. The encoded protein is CASSSGLVNTEAFF.

This chain uses TRBV9 with TRBJ1-2, with D perhaps TRBD1 (6 bases). V lost 0 bases, J lost 4 bases, and 7 bases lay in between. The germline V gene encodes CDR1 SGDLS and CDR2 YYNGEE. The CDR3 extends over 13 amino acids. This CDR3 is CASSVARGYGYTF. The CDR3, as DNA: TGTGCCAGCAGCGTAGCCAGGGGCTATGGCTACACCTTC.

This clonotype was counted a few times. The chain uses TRBV29-1 and TRBJ2-7; weak D call: TRBD1 (6 bases). The CDR3 has 14 residues. CDR1 is SQVTM, CDR2 ANQGSEA, per germline. The germline V and J ends were trimmed by 4 bases and 1 base, with 14 bases remaining between them. The CDR3 region is CSVVGALGSYEQYF. The CDR3 DNA reads as TGCAGCGTTGTGGGGGCCTTGGGGTCCTACGAGCAGTACTTC.